Sequencing of this TCR beta chain was carried out in a study of blood T cell repertoires in COVID-19. The wider study: COVID-19 samples from acute and convalescent phases originated in the United States, Italy and Spain.

The CDR3 totals 13 residues. V was clipped by 1 base and J by 1 base, with 4 bases between them. CDR1 and CDR2 from the germline V gene are SGHVS and FNYEAQ. About this clone: The same CDR3 also results from other DNA sequences found in this sample.

TCRdb keeps only in-frame clones here, not all; method: immunoSEQ multiplex PCR. The sample records 250,000 to 300,000 clones, 90% being singletons. The chain recombines TRBV7-6 with TRBJ1-1, with D unclear. Sequencing was done on a sample of PBMCs or T cells enriched from blood (not recorded which). The TCR sequence derives from a woman younger than 45 who had recovered from COVID-19. CDR3 residues: CASSLEQNTEAFF. The CDR3 bases are TGTGCCAGCAGCTTAGAGCAGAACACTGAAGCTTTCTTT.